What follows are 18 T cell receptor beta chains derived from one specimen sequenced in a study of T cell changes during pregnancy in multiple sclerosis. Method: immunoSEQ multiplex PCR; TCRdb's copy keeps in-frame clones and lacks some. The sample has approximately 37,000 clones; approximately 94% are singletons. The specimen comprised peripheral blood, sampled in the third trimester of pregnancy. The receptor source for this set is a female donor with multiple sclerosis, enrolled in a pregnancy study.

The table lists this clone with a count of one. V is TRBV10-3 and J is TRBJ1-2, with TRBD1 as a possible D gene (5 bases). Germline lookup yields CDR1 ENHRY and CDR2 SYGVKD. Trimming pared 6 bases from V and 8 bases from J, leaving 19 bases between. CDR3 length: 14 amino acids. CDR3 in amino acids: CAIRGSGGVSGYTF. CDR3 DNA: TGTGCCATCAGGGGAAGCGGGGGGGTCTCCGGCTACACCTTC.

This clone was seen more than once but under ten times. The rearrangement joins TRBV6-4 to TRBJ2-1; 10 bases match TRBD2. This CDR3 region has 15 residues. V was clipped by 2 bases and J by 4 bases; unmatched bases: 2. The germline V gene encodes CDR1 MRHNA and CDR2 SNTAGT. The CDR3 protein is CASSDQLAGYNEQFF. CDR3 nucleotide sequence: TGTGCCAGCAGTGACCAACTAGCGGGGTACAATGAGCAGTTCTTC.

The CDR3 DNA sequence: TGTGCCAGCAGCGTCCCAGGGTCAGAGACCCAGTACTTC. Amino acids: CASSVPGSETQYF. V gene TRBV7-9 combines with J gene TRBJ2-5; a weak D match, TRBD1 (5 bases). Per the germline V gene, CDR1 is SEHNR and CDR2 is FQNEAQ (reference sequence). V was clipped by 5 bases and J by 4 bases, with 11 bases between them. This CDR3 has 13 amino acids.

The CDR3 sequence: CASRGLAITDTQYF. The CDR3 DNA sequence: TGTGCCAGCAGGGGACTTGCCATCACAGATACGCAGTATTTT. The chain couples TRBV27 to TRBJ2-3, with D maybe TRBD2 (6 bases). The germline V gene encodes CDR1 MNHEY and CDR2 SMNVEV (reference sequence). CDR3 length equals 14 residues. Trimming shortened V by 6 bases and J by 2 bases, and 12 bases separated the two germline ends.

The V and J genes are TRBV6-1 and TRBJ2-5; D remains ambiguous. The CDR3 totals 13 residues. Trimming left V 5 bases short and J 7 bases short, with 14 bases between. Germline loops: CDR1 MNHNS, CDR2 SASEGT. CDR3 sequence reads: CASSNLEPGTQYF. In DNA, the CDR3 is TGTGCCAGCAGTAATCTAGAACCGGGGACCCAGTACTTC.

This sequence joins TRBV6-6 and TRBJ1-2; no clear D gene. V lost 0 bases and J 3 bases, leaving 8 bases between the germline ends. Germline V CDR1 and CDR2: MNHNY, SVGAGI (reference sequence). This CDR3 comprises 14 residues. The CDR3 here is CASSYSLVDYGYTF. The CDR3, as DNA: TGTGCCAGCAGTTACTCCCTAGTGGACTATGGCTACACCTTC.

The chain uses TRBV28 and TRBJ2-7; 12 bases align to TRBD1. The CDR3 is 15 amino acids. With 6 bases clipped from V and 5 bases from J, the junction kept 8 bases outside the gene matches. The V gene's germline CDR1 is MDHEN and CDR2 SYDVKM. The CDR3 sequence: CASSGGGTGGHEQYF. Here the CDR3 DNA reads TGTGCCAGCAGCGGAGGGGGGACAGGGGGCCACGAGCAGTACTTC.

V is TRBV6-5 and J is TRBJ2-7, with 10 bases fitting TRBD2. There are 16 residues in the CDR3. With V trimmed by 2 bases and J by 2 bases, 6 bases remained unmatched. Germline V gives CDR1 MNHEY, CDR2 SVGAGI. The CDR3 sequence is CASSYGLAGVPYEQYF. The DNA of the CDR3 is TGTGCCAGCAGTTACGGCCTAGCGGGAGTACCCTACGAGCAGTACTTC.

The V gene is TRBV13, the J gene TRBJ2-5, with 11 positions matching TRBD2. J gave up 2 bases and V 4 bases, and 9 bases lay outside the gene matches. The CDR3 sequence is 17 residues long. CDR1 and CDR2 from the germline V gene are PRHDT and FYEKMQ (reference sequence). The CDR3 DNA sequence: TGTGCCAGCAGCTCTCGTCTAGCGGGGGGTCCACAAGAGACCCAGTACTTC. This sequence encodes CASSSRLAGGPQETQYF. The entire variable domain, with the rest obtained from reference TRBV13 and TRBJ2-5, is as follows: AAGVIQSPRHLIKEKRETATLKCYPIPRHDTVYWYQQGPGQDPQFLISFYEKMQSDKGSIPDRFSAQQFSDYHSELNMSSLELGDSALYFCASSSRLAGGPQETQYFGPGTRLLVL.

The chain joins TRBV2 to TRBJ2-6; D may be TRBD1 (6 bases). This CDR3 region has 16 residues. CDR1 and CDR2 (germline): SNHLY, FYNNEI. V lost 7 bases, J lost 0 bases, and 13 bases lay in between. CDR3 nucleotide sequence: TGTGCCAGCAAGCAAGGGGGTCTCTCTGGGGCCAACGTCCTGACTTTC. This sequence encodes CASKQGGLSGANVLTF.

V usage is TRBV4-3 and J usage is TRBJ2-6; D not resolved. V shed 0 bases and J shed 0 bases, with 6 bases lying between them. The germline CDR1 and CDR2 sequences are LGHNA and YSLEER. CDR3 size: 16 residues. The CDR3 DNA reads as TGCGCCAGCAGCCAAGATCCGTTCTCTGGGGCCAACGTCCTGACTTTC. Translation gives CASSQDPFSGANVLTF.

The chain has TRBV9 and TRBJ2-2, with D perhaps matching TRBD2 (6 bases). V gave up 4 bases and J gave up 8 bases, with 15 bases separating them. Germline V gene sequence: CDR1 SGDLS, CDR2 YYNGEE. This CDR3 region has 14 residues. CDR3 DNA sequence: TGTGCCAGCAGCCCAGGACTACCTCCAGGGGAGCTGTTTTTT. Its protein is CASSPGLPPGELFF.

The J gene is TRBJ2-4, the V gene TRBV9, with TRBD2 matching over 11 bases. J was trimmed by 1 base and V by 0 bases; bases with no gene match: 15. The CDR3 is 21 amino acids. The germline V gene has CDR1 SGDLS and CDR2 YYNGEE. The CDR3 sequence is CASSVAPIAGGPGRAKNIQYF. CDR3 coding DNA: TGTGCCAGCAGCGTAGCCCCTATAGCGGGGGGGCCGGGGAGGGCCAAAAACATTCAGTACTTC.

CDR3 sequence: CASTYRFLSEDTQYF. The CDR3 DNA reads as TGCGCCAGCACTTACAGGTTTCTTTCGGAAGATACGCAGTATTTT. This rearrangement joins TRBV4-1 to TRBJ2-3; D possibly corresponds to TRBD1 (5 bases). The CDR3 runs to 15 residues. CDR1 and CDR2 from the germline V gene are MGHRA and YSYEKL. V was cut by 7 bases and J by 5 bases, with 19 bases left in between.

The V and J genes are TRBV9 and TRBJ2-7; the match to TRBD2 covers 7 bases. The CDR3 consists of 15 residues. Germline CDR1 and CDR2: SGDLS and YYNGEE. V dropped 4 bases and J dropped 0; count of bases not matched to a gene: 7. The CDR3 sequence is CASSPAGGSSYEQYF. The CDR3 DNA follows: TGTGCCAGCAGCCCGGCCGGCGGGAGCTCCTACGAGCAGTACTTC.

The V gene is TRBV27, the J gene TRBJ1-1; D is undetermined. With 5 bases removed from V and 8 bases from J, the gap between germline ends came to 18 bases. Germline V gene data show CDR1 as MNHEY and CDR2 as SMNVEV (reference sequence). This CDR3 has 14 amino acids. This CDR3 is CASSPLGGISEAFF. CDR3 in DNA: TGTGCCAGCAGTCCCTTGGGAGGGATTTCGGAAGCTTTCTTT.

The chain is built from TRBV28 and TRBJ1-1; D remains unclear. The germline gives CDR1 MDHEN, CDR2 SYDVKM. Trimming cost V 6 bases and J 7 bases, with 9 bases left between them. CDR3 size: 11 residues. The CDR3 here is CASRLSNEAFF. In nucleotides, the CDR3 is TGTGCCAGCAGGTTAAGCAATGAAGCTTTCTTT.

This chain connects TRBV27 to TRBJ2-4; 12 bases map to TRBD1. From germline, CDR1 is MNHEY and CDR2 SMNVEV (reference sequence). CDR3 length: 18 amino acids. The ends lost 6 bases at V and 0 bases at J; junction bases unmatched: 9. Written as DNA, the CDR3 is TGTGCCAGCAGGCCCGGGACAGGGGGCTTCCTAGCCAAAAACATTCAGTACTTC. Translated: CASRPGTGGFLAKNIQYF.